Each of the 5 T cell receptor beta chains below was sequenced from the same sample in a study of cytomegalovirus exposure and HLA in healthy donors. 60 Vbeta and 13 Jbeta primers were used in PCR. Some clones are missing from TCRdb's copy, which holds only in-frame ones; the method was immunoSEQ multiplex PCR. The sample holds 200,000 or so clones, under 90% seen once. The sample was PBMCs. The receptor source for this set is a boy younger than 10 in good health and CMV-seronegative.

The chain has TRBV6-5 and TRBJ2-5; 8 bases map to TRBD1. The J call could be wrong; TRBJ2-7 is a better fit for the DNA end. This CDR3 region has 14 residues. CDR1 is MNHEY and CDR2 is SVGAGI in the germline V gene. The CDR3 DNA reads TGTGCCAGCAGTAGAGACAGGGGTCTGTACGAGCAGTACTTC. Residues: CASSRDRGLYEQYF.

This chain uses TRBV19 with TRBJ2-2; D is possibly TRBD2 (6 bases). CDR1 is LNHDA, CDR2 SQIVND, per germline (reference sequence). The CDR3 extends over 15 amino acids. Trimming left V 6 bases short and J 3 bases short, with 14 bases between. CDR3 coding DNA: TGTGCCAGTAGGACCGGGACTCTAGACACCGGGGAGCTGTTTTTT. It specifies CASRTGTLDTGELFF.

The chain has TRBV10-1 and TRBJ2-7, with TRBD1 identical over 11 bases. Germline V gene lookup returns CDR1 WNHNN and CDR2 SYGVQD (reference sequence). The CDR3 length is 13 residues. With 7 bases clipped from V and 3 bases from J, the junction kept 2 bases outside the gene matches. The CDR3 region is CASNGTGGYEQYF. The DNA for the CDR3 is TGCGCCAGCAACGGGACAGGGGGCTACGAGCAGTACTTC.

This clone is a singleton in its sample. The chain employs TRBV7-2 and TRBJ1-1, with TRBD1 as a possible D gene (6 bases). V was clipped by 2 bases and J by 5 bases, with 18 bases between them. Germline V gives CDR1 SGHTA, CDR2 FQGNSA. This CDR3 has 16 amino acids. The CDR3 DNA follows: TGTGCCAGCAGCTTACTAATCCGGGCAGGGGAAACTGAAGCTTTCTTT. Encoded protein: CASSLLIRAGETEAFF.

This chain links TRBV5-4 with TRBJ2-5; 8 positions agree with TRBD2. Germline CDR1 SGHNT, CDR2 YYREEE (reference sequence). The CDR3 runs to 14 residues. J was trimmed by 1 base and V by 4 bases; bases with no gene match: 3. For the CDR3, the DNA is TGTGCCAGCAGCCGGGGGGGGCCCCAAGAGACCCAGTACTTC. Protein sequence: CASSRGGPQETQYF.